Listed below are T cell receptor beta chains from one sample, sequenced in a study of T-cell memory formation after mild COVID-19. One entry per CDR3 protein results from TCRdb running MiXCR on the 5' RACE reads. Counted here are under 35,000 distinct CDR3 sequences, about 16% occurring once; the ten biggest clones make up around 1.5%. The sample comprised PBMCs or a T cell subset sorted from them (not recorded which). These receptors were taken from an adult who had mild COVID-19 (a few samples of this study predate the infection). Cell type and time point are not known. Both conserved end residues are part of each CDR3. A D gene is named only where the DNA matches it firmly. Not every row has a clone size; where given, it reads once, few, many or a size class.

TRBV7-2	TRBJ2-5	.	many	TGTGCCAGCGGAGAGGGGGTAGAGGAGACCCAGTACTTC	CASGEGVEETQYF
TRBV7-2	TRBJ2-1	TRBD2	.	TGTGCCAGCAGCTTCACCGGGACTAGCGGAAATGAGCAGTTCTTC	CASSFTGTSGNEQFF
TRBV4-1	TRBJ2-7	TRBD1	many	TGCGCCAGCAGCCAAGTCTACAGGGGGCTCTACGAGCAGTACTTC	CASSQVYRGLYEQYF
TRBV6-5	TRBJ1-2	TRBD1	many	TGTGCCAGCAGTGTTTTTCGGACAGGGGTCTATGGCTACACCTTC	CASSVFRTGVYGYTF
TRBV3-1	TRBJ2-3	.	medium-sized	TGTGCCAGCAGCCAAATACGGTCGGGGACGCAGTATTTT	CASSQIRSGTQYF
TRBV11-2	TRBJ2-4	TRBD2	few	TGTGCCAGCAGCTCACGGACTAGCGGGAGCCTAGCCAAAAACATTCAGTACTTC	CASSSRTSGSLAKNIQYF
TRBV9	TRBJ2-7	TRBD1	many	TGTGCCAGCAGCGCCCGGGACAGGGCCTCCGCCGAGCAGTACTTC	CASSARDRASAEQYF
TRBV20-1	TRBJ2-5	TRBD2	many	TGCAGTGCAGAGCGGGGGGGCCGTGGTGAAGAGACCCAGTACTTC	CSAERGGRGEETQYF
TRBV11-1	TRBJ2-5	.	few	TGTGCCAGCAGCTTTGGAGGGAAGAGACAAGAGACCCAGTACTTC	CASSFGGKRQETQYF
TRBV4-2	TRBJ1-1	.	.	TGTGCCAGCAGCCAAGGGCAGGGGCCCTCCGAAGGCACTGAAGCTTTCTTT	CASSQGQGPSEGTEAFF
TRBV3-1	TRBJ2-2	.	many	TGTGCCAGCAGCCCTTTTGGGAACACCGGGGAGCTGTTTTTT	CASSPFGNTGELFF
TRBV12-3/TRBV12-4	TRBJ2-2	TRBD1	.	TGTGCCAGCAGCCCGGGACAGGGCTTTTCCGGGGAGCTGTTTTTT	CASSPGQGFSGELFF
TRBV7-9	TRBJ2-1	.	many	TGTGCCAGCAGCTTAGCAGGGGGCAATGAGCAGTTCTTC	CASSLAGGNEQFF
TRBV18	TRBJ2-2	.	many	TGTGCCAGCTCACCTCGTGGAGGGGAGATCGGGGAGCTGTTTTTT	CASSPRGGEIGELFF
TRBV27	TRBJ1-1	TRBD1	.	TGTGCCAGCACCTGGACAGGGGGCTCCCTTTTTGGCACTGAAGCTTTCTTT	CASTWTGGSLFGTEAFF
TRBV9	TRBJ2-1	TRBD2	once	TGTGCCAGCAGCGATGGGACTAGCGGGGGATCCTACAATGAGCAGTTCTTC	CASSDGTSGGSYNEQFF
TRBV7-9	TRBJ2-6	.	medium-sized	TGTGCCAGCAGGTCCGGGTTCTCTGGGGCCAACGTCCTGACTTTC	CASRSGFSGANVLTF
TRBV9	TRBJ2-1	.	medium-sized	TGTGCCAGCAGCGTTGGAATGAACTCCTACAATGAGCAGTTCTTC	CASSVGMNSYNEQFF
TRBV7-9	TRBJ2-5	.	many	TGTGCCAGCACCTTCGGTTTAGGGAGTCAAGAGACCCAGTACTTC	CASTFGLGSQETQYF
TRBV5-4	TRBJ2-7	TRBD2	few	TGTGCCAGCAGCTTGAATTCCGGGGGGTCGATCTACGAGCAGTACTTC	CASSLNSGGSIYEQYF
TRBV5-1	TRBJ2-3	TRBD2	many	TGCGCCAGCAGCTTGGGAGTAGCGGGGGGACCTACTAGCACAGATACGCAGTATTTT	CASSLGVAGGPTSTDTQYF
TRBV11-3	TRBJ2-2	.	many	TGTGCCAGCATTACGGACTCTACGAACACCGGGGAGCTGTTTTTT	CASITDSTNTGELFF
TRBV6-5	TRBJ1-5	.	many	TGTGCCAGCAGGTCGGGACCCCTAACGGGTCAGCCCCAGCATTTT	CASRSGPLTGQPQHF
TRBV3-1	TRBJ2-1	.	many	TGTGCCAGCAGCCAAGGAGGGTGGAATGAGCAGTTCTTC	CASSQGGWNEQFF
TRBV3-1	TRBJ2-7	.	many	TGTGCCAGCAGCCAAGAGCTGCCTTGGAGACAGAGCTACGAGCAGTACTTC	CASSQELPWRQSYEQYF
TRBV5-1	TRBJ1-5	.	medium-sized	TGCGCCAGCAGCCTTGGACAGAGCAATCAGCCCCAGCATTTT	CASSLGQSNQPQHF
TRBV12-3/TRBV12-4	TRBJ2-1	TRBD2	.	TGTGCCAGCATGGCGGGACTAGCTTCGAGCAATGAGCAGTTCTTC	CASMAGLASSNEQFF
TRBV18	TRBJ2-5	.	many	TGTGCCAGCTCACCACCGGGATATGAGGGTCAAGAGACCCAGTACTTC	CASSPPGYEGQETQYF